These 25 T cell receptor beta chains share one sample of origin, sequenced in a study of cytomegalovirus exposure and HLA in healthy donors. The PCR had 60 Vbeta and 13 Jbeta primers. Libraries were prepared by immunoSEQ multiplex PCR; TCRdb keeps only in-frame clonotypes and omits some of them. The sample records 75,000 to 90,000 clones, 55% to 65% being singletons. Specimen: PBMCs. These receptors originate from a woman in her thirties or forties in good health and CMV-seropositive.

This clone showed up just once. V usage is TRBV7-9 and J usage is TRBJ2-7; 7 bases map to TRBD2. CDR1 and CDR2 from the germline V gene are SEHNR and FQNEAQ (reference sequence). The CDR3 is made up of 18 amino acids. The junction had 22 bases not matched to a gene; V was cut back by 7 bases and J by 4 bases. The CDR3 region has the DNA TGTGCCAGCACGTACCGTGGAGGAGGGCGGGAGAGGGTTTACGAGCAGTACTTC. It yields the protein CASTYRGGGRERVYEQYF.

This clone was counted between two and nine times. The genes are TRBV7-9 and TRBJ1-1; TRBD1 matches at 9 bases. The V gene end was trimmed by 4 bases and the J gene end by 5 bases; junction bases not matched to a gene: 8. The germline CDR1 and CDR2 sequences are SEHNR and FQNEAQ (reference sequence). The length of the CDR3 is 15 residues. The CDR3 loop reads CASSSHGQGWTEAFF. CDR3 DNA: TGTGCCAGCAGCTCCCATGGACAGGGGTGGACTGAAGCTTTCTTT. Supplemented by reference TRBV7-9 and TRBJ1-1, the full variable domain reads DTGVSQNPRHKITKRGQNVTFRCDPISEHNRLYWYRQTLGQGPEFLTYFQNEAQLEKSRLLSDRFSAERPKGSFSTLEIQRTEQGDSAMYLCASSSHGQGWTEAFFGQGTRLTVV.

The V gene is TRBV19, the J gene TRBJ2-1, with 8 bases lining up with TRBD2. Trimming removed 7 bases from V and 7 bases from J; junction bases left unmatched: 18. This CDR3 contains 17 residues. Germline CDR1 reads LNHDA; CDR2 reads SQIVND (reference sequence). In DNA form, the CDR3 reads TGTGCCAGTAAAAAAAACGTGGCCGGGAGGGAGGGGAATGAGCAGTTCTTC. The encoded protein is CASKKNVAGREGNEQFF.

This clone was detected only once. The chain has TRBV7-9 and TRBJ2-7; maybe TRBD2 (5 bases). The CDR3 spans 14 residues. The V end lost 5 bases, the J end lost 3 bases, and 14 bases lay between the germline ends. Germline V CDR1 and CDR2: SEHNR, FQNEAQ (reference sequence). As DNA, the CDR3 is TGTGCCAGCAGCCGACGGGATATCGACTACGAGCAGTACTTC. Amino acids: CASSRRDIDYEQYF.

The chain links TRBV13 to TRBJ1-3; the match to TRBD1 covers 7 bases. Trimming at V came to 10 bases and at J to 0 bases, leaving 3 bases not matched to a gene. CDR1 and CDR2 (germline): PRHDT, FYEKMQ (reference sequence). This CDR3 spans 13 amino acids. In DNA, the CDR3 is TGTGCCACCGGGACAGCCTCTGGAAACACCATATATTTT. Amino acid sequence: CATGTASGNTIYF.

As concerns this clone: This sequence is one base from a far larger clone and is likely a read error. V is TRBV7-6 and J is TRBJ2-5; D not resolved. Looked up from germline, CDR1 is SGHVS and CDR2 is FNYEAQ. The CDR3 covers 11 residues. V lost 5 bases to trimming and J lost 5 bases, with 6 bases between them. In DNA form, the CDR3 reads TGTGCCAGCAGCCAGGTGGAGACCCAGTACTTC. Its protein is CASSQVETQYF.

The chain employs TRBV13 and TRBJ2-2; 10 nucleotides line up with TRBD2. The CDR3 is 15 residues long. Germline CDR1 is PRHDT and CDR2 is FYEKMQ (reference sequence). The V gene end was trimmed by 4 bases and the J gene end by 7 bases; junction bases not matched to a gene: 6. CDR3 loop: CASSSLAGLDGELFF. The CDR3 DNA is TGTGCCAGCAGCTCACTAGCGGGACTCGACGGGGAGCTGTTTTTT.

V is TRBV10-1 and J is TRBJ1-2, with a tentative D call TRBD1 (6 bases). The germline V gene encodes CDR1 WNHNN and CDR2 SYGVQD (reference sequence). The V end lost 2 bases, the J end lost 4 bases, and 14 bases lay between the germline ends. The CDR3 sequence is 15 residues long. The CDR3 loop reads CASSETEDSFYGYTF. In DNA, the CDR3 is TGCGCCAGCAGTGAGACGGAGGACAGTTTCTATGGCTACACCTTC.

The rearrangement joins TRBV5-1 to TRBJ2-5; TRBD2 matches 9 bases. After removal of 0 bases from V and 5 bases from J, the junction contained 2 bases not matched to a gene. CDR3 size: 14 residues. The germline gives CDR1 SGHRS, CDR2 YFSETQ. CDR3 region: CASSLGGGAETQYF. DNA of the CDR3: TGCGCCAGCAGCTTGGGCGGGGGGGCTGAGACCCAGTACTTC.

The CDR3 region is CASSSAGTSGSDEQFF. For the CDR3, the DNA is TGTGCCAGCAGTTCCGCCGGGACTAGCGGGAGTGATGAGCAGTTCTTC. This sequence joins TRBV6-5 and TRBJ2-1; TRBD2 matches 14 bases. The CDR3 loop spans 16 amino acids. Germline CDR1 and CDR2: MNHEY and SVGAGI. The junction had 7 bases not matched to a gene; V was cut back by 4 bases and J by 8 bases.

This clone was recorded a few times. This rearrangement joins TRBV9 to TRBJ2-1, with 11 bases that match TRBD2. J gave up 5 bases and V 0 bases, and 4 bases lay outside the gene matches. Germline V gene sequence: CDR1 SGDLS, CDR2 YYNGEE. This CDR3 is built from 16 residues. This chain's CDR3 is CASSVGTSGYNNEQFF. The CDR3 DNA reads as TGTGCCAGCAGCGTAGGGACTAGCGGGTATAACAATGAGCAGTTCTTC.

The chain links TRBV5-4 to TRBJ2-1; the match to TRBD2 covers 9 bases. This CDR3 spans 15 amino acids. Losses at the gene ends were 10 bases for V and 0 bases for J; bases not matched to a gene: 8. The germline V gene has CDR1 SGHNT and CDR2 YYREEE (reference sequence). CDR3 residues: CAGSSGRSSYNEQFF. CDR3 nucleotide sequence: TGTGCCGGGTCAAGCGGGAGGAGCTCCTACAATGAGCAGTTCTTC.

The chain combines TRBV5-1 with TRBJ2-1; 9 bases align to TRBD2. The CDR3 has 13 residues. Unmatched junction bases numbered 10, after V lost 4 bases and J lost 14 bases. The germline V gene has CDR1 SGHRS and CDR2 YFSETQ. The CDR3 reads CASSAVSGRIKFF. In nucleotides, the CDR3 is TGCGCCAGCAGCGCGGTTAGCGGGAGAATTAAGTTCTTC.

The V gene is TRBV27, the J gene TRBJ2-3; a possible D gene is TRBD2 (6 bases). The CDR3 totals 17 residues. CDR1 is MNHEY, CDR2 SMNVEV, per germline (reference sequence). The V end was cut by 5 bases, the J end by 0 bases, with 18 bases between. The CDR3 loop is CASSPSLAKASTDTQYF. The CDR3 region has the DNA TGTGCCAGCAGTCCCTCGCTAGCGAAGGCTAGCACAGATACGCAGTATTTT.

A few counts support this clone. The CDR3 reads CASRNFEEDNQPQHF. The CDR3 DNA follows: TGTGCCAGCAGAAATTTCGAGGAGGACAATCAGCCCCAGCATTTT. The genes are TRBV5-6 and TRBJ1-5; D call uncertain. This CDR3 is built from 15 residues. Trimming cost V 5 bases and J 3 bases, with 15 bases left between them. Germline V gives CDR1 SGHDT, CDR2 YYEEEE.

This clone was counted between two and nine times. V usage is TRBV29-1 and J usage is TRBJ1-2, with 10 bases fitting TRBD1. From germline, CDR1 is SQVTM and CDR2 ANQGSEA. The CDR3 loop spans 12 amino acids. J lost 8 bases, V lost 7 bases, and 7 bases had no gene match. CDR3 in amino acids: CSAADRGGGYTF. CDR3 nucleotide sequence: TGCAGCGCGGCGGACAGGGGGGGCGGCTACACCTTC.

This sequence joins TRBV28 and TRBJ1-1; 9 nucleotides match TRBD1. Germline V gene data show CDR1 as MDHEN and CDR2 as SYDVKM. The CDR3 totals 16 residues. V shed 6 bases, J shed 0 bases, and the junction held 8 bases outside the gene matches. In DNA form, the CDR3 reads TGTGCCAGCAGCGCGGGACAGGGTTTCATGAACACTGAAGCTTTCTTT. Translated, it gives CASSAGQGFMNTEAFF.

This chain joins TRBV7-2 and TRBJ2-3; 8 bases are shared with TRBD2. The CDR3 has 15 amino acids. Germline loops: CDR1 SGHTA, CDR2 FQGNSA. Trimming took 5 bases from V and 2 from J; bases not matched to a gene: 6. CDR3 DNA sequence: TGTGCCAGCAGCGGGAGCGGGAGTGTCACAGATACGCAGTATTTT. This translates into CASSGSGSVTDTQYF.

This clone appeared a single time. A junction end diverges from the germline sequence, so it may reflect a read error. The gene calls are TRBV2 and TRBJ1-2, with 8 bases aligning to TRBD1. CDR3 size: 14 residues. Germline CDR1 reads SNHLY; CDR2 reads FYNNEI. This chain's CDR3 is CASSEGQGDYGYTF. CDR3 DNA sequence: TGTGCCAGCAGCGAAGGACAGGGCGACTATGGCTACACCTTC.

There are many counts of this clone. V is TRBV4-2 and J is TRBJ2-2; D perhaps matches TRBD2 (6 bases). Germline V gene sequence: CDR1 LGHNA, CDR2 YNFKEQ. This CDR3 contains 16 residues. V was cut by 0 bases and J by 0 bases, with 8 bases left in between. For the CDR3, the DNA is TGTGCCAGCAGCCAAGATTGGGGGGCGAACACCGGGGAGCTGTTTTTT. Its protein is CASSQDWGANTGELFF.

This chain joins TRBV27 and TRBJ1-2; 10 bases map to TRBD1. Losses at the gene ends were 6 bases for V and 6 bases for J; bases not matched to a gene: 10. The CDR3 totals 15 residues. Germline V lookup: CDR1 MNHEY, CDR2 SMNVEV (reference sequence). CDR3 sequence reads: CASRSRDRGIHGYTF. Written as DNA, the CDR3 is TGTGCCAGCAGAAGCCGGGACAGGGGTATTCATGGCTACACCTTC.

The CDR3 sequence is CASRGTGMEYTEAFF. For the CDR3, the DNA is TGTGCCAGCAGGGGGACAGGGATGGAGTACACTGAAGCTTTCTTT. This chain joins TRBV6-5 and TRBJ1-1; 9 bases fit TRBD1. The CDR3 has 15 amino acids. With 6 bases clipped from V and 3 bases from J, the junction kept 8 bases outside the gene matches. CDR1 and CDR2 (germline): MNHEY, SVGAGI.

This clone was seen a few times. The chain links TRBV9 to TRBJ1-1, with 8 bases aligning to TRBD1. The V gene end was trimmed by 1 base and the J gene end by 1 base; junction bases not matched to a gene: 0. This CDR3 region has 14 residues. The germline CDR1 and CDR2 sequences are SGDLS and YYNGEE. CDR3 nucleotides: TGTGCCAGCAGCGTACAGGGGGCGAACACTGAAGCTTTCTTT. This codes for CASSVQGANTEAFF.

The chain carries TRBV7-9 and TRBJ1-4; D unclear. Germline V gene sequence: CDR1 SEHNR, CDR2 FQNEAQ (reference sequence). V lost 1 base to trimming and J lost 8 bases, with 11 bases between them. The CDR3 has 14 amino acids. The CDR3 sequence: CASSLGSEDEKLFF. CDR3 DNA: TGTGCCAGCAGCTTAGGCAGCGAAGACGAAAAACTGTTTTTT.

This chain links TRBV2 with TRBJ1-2; 7 bases are shared with TRBD1. The germline gives CDR1 SNHLY, CDR2 FYNNEI. This CDR3 is 16 amino acids long. Trimming removed 5 bases from V and 5 bases from J; junction bases left unmatched: 14. The CDR3 region is CASSSKLGSTGYGYTF. In DNA, the CDR3 is TGTGCCAGCAGTTCAAAGCTGGGCTCGACAGGGTATGGCTACACCTTC.